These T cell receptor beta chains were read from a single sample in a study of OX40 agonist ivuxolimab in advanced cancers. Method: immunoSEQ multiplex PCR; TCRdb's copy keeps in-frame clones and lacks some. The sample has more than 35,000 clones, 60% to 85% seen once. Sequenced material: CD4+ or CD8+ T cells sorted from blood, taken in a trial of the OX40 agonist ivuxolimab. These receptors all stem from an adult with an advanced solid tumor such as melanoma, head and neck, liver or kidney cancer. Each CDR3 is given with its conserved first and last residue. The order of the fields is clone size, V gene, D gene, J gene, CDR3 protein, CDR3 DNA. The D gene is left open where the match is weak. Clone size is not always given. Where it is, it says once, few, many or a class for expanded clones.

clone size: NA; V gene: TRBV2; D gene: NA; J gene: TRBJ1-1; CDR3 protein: CASNQWGRNTEAFF; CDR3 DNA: TGTGCCAGCAACCAGTGGGGGCGGAACACTGAAGCTTTCTTT
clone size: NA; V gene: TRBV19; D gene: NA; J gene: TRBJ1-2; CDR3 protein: CASTFQALKQGYTF; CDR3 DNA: TGTGCCAGTACTTTCCAAGCCCTGAAGCAAGGCTACACCTTC
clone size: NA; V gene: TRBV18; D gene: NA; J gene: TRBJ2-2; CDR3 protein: CASSPRGSTGELFF; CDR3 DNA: TGTGCCAGCTCACCACGGGGTTCAACCGGGGAGCTGTTTTTT
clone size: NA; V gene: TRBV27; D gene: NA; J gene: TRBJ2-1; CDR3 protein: CASSLSPSREQFF; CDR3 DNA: TGTGCCAGCAGTTTATCACCCAGCCGTGAGCAGTTCTTC
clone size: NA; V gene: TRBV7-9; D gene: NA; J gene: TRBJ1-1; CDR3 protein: CASSQQGPTEAFF; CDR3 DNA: TGTGCCAGCAGCCAACAGGGCCCCACTGAAGCTTTCTTT
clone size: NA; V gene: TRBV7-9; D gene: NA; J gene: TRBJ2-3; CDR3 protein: CASNPGPTTDTQYF; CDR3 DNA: TGTGCCAGCAACCCCGGACCGACCACAGATACGCAGTATTTT
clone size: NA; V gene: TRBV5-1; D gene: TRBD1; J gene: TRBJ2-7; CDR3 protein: CASSLAGQVLDKYF; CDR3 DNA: TGCGCCAGCAGCTTGGCGGGACAGGTCCTCGATAAGTACTTC
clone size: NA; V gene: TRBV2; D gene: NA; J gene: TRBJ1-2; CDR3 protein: CAIFRSNRGYTF; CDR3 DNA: TGTGCCATCTTCAGATCCAATCGGGGCTACACCTTC
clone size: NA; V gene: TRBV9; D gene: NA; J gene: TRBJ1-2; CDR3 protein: CASSVAPGILNYGYTFDGYGYTF; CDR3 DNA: NA
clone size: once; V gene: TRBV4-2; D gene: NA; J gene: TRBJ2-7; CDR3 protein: CASSQDLAGGDEQYF; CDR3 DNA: TGTGCCAGCAGCCAAGATCTCGCAGGGGGGGACGAGCAGTACTTC
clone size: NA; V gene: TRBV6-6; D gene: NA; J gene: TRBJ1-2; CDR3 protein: CASSHKDYGYTF; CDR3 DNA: TGTGCCAGCAGCCACAAGGACTATGGCTACACCTTC
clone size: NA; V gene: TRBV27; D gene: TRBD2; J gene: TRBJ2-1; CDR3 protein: CASSFLGTSGAVEQFF; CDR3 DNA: TGTGCCAGCAGTTTCCTCGGGACTAGCGGGGCCGTTGAGCAGTTCTTC
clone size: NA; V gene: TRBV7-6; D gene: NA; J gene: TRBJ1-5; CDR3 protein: CASSLDSTNQPQHF; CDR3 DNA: TGTGCCAGCAGCTTAGACTCGACTAATCAGCCCCAGCATTTT
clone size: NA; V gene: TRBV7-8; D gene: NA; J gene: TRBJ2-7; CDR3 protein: CASSLTGTLGHEQYF; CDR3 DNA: TGTGCCAGCAGCTTGACCGGGACACTAGGCCACGAGCAGTACTTC
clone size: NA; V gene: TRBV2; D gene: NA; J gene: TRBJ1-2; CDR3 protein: CASAKVLNYGYTF; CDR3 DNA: TGTGCCAGCGCCAAGGTGCTGAACTATGGCTACACCTTC
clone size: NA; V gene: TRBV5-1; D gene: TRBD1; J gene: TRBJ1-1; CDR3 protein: CASSPDRGTEAFF; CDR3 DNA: TGCGCCAGCAGCCCGGACAGGGGGACTGAAGCTTTCTTT
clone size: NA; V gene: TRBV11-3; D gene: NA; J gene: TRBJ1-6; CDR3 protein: CARGGRSPLHF; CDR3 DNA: TGTGCCAGGGGGGGGCGTTCACCCCTCCACTTT
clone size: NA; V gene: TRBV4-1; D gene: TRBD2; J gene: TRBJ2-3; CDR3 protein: CASSQGLAGILDTQYF; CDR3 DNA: TGCGCCAGCAGCCAAGGACTAGCGGGGATCTTAGATACGCAGTATTTT